This T cell receptor (beta chain) was observed in a study of low-dose radiotherapy and immunotherapy resistance in tumors. As for time point: after trial treatment. Treatment reported: LDRT plus nivolumab, ipilimumab, low-dose cyclophosphamide and aspirin (RACIN trial). First-strand cDNA used TRAV- and TRBV-specific primers, covering alpha and beta chains. A constant-region primer paired with the V-primer adapter amplified TCRs over approximately 18 PCR cycles. TCRdb analysed the reads with MiXCR anew, one entry per CDR3 protein. The table records approximately 91,000 distinct CDR3 sequences, about 20% of them present only once. Ten or more counts support this clonotype. The starting material was PBMCs, obtained after low-dose radiotherapy plus immunotherapy. This receptor was taken from a female donor with ovarian cancer.

CDR3 residues: CSVGAGAGELFF. The CDR3 DNA follows: TGCAGCGTTGGGGCGGGAGCCGGGGAGCTGTTTTTT. This chain links TRBV29-1 with TRBJ2-2; 7 bases fit TRBD2. Trimming at V came to 4 bases and at J to 6 bases, leaving 2 bases not matched to a gene. CDR3 size: 12 residues. Germline V gives CDR1 SQVTM, CDR2 ANQGSEA.